This T cell receptor (beta chain) originates from a study of blood T cell repertoires in COVID-19. For the study at large: Material from acute and convalescent COVID-19 was sourced from the United States, Italy and Spain.

The CDR3 is made up of 17 amino acids. V shed 5 bases, J shed 7 bases, and the junction held 18 bases outside the gene matches. CDR1 SGHNT and CDR2 YENEEA come from the germline V gene. The table came from immunoSEQ multiplex PCR; TCRdb's copy has only in-frame clones and leaves some out. The repertoire holds 35,000 to 50,000 clones, with about 85% as singletons. The origin of this receptor is a woman between 65 and 79 years old in a cohort sampled during active COVID-19. Material: peripheral blood. J is TRBJ2-7 and V is TRBV11-3; the match to TRBD2 covers 9 bases. The CDR3 coding sequence is TGTGCCAGCAGCCGCATCCGAGGCGGGAGGGCCTCGTTTGAGCAGTACTTC. It translates to CASSRIRGGRASFEQYF.